This T cell receptor (beta chain) stems from a study of blood T cell repertoires in COVID-19. Measured with immunoSEQ multiplex PCR; TCRdb has only the in-frame clones, and not every one. The sample has about 170,000 clones, 70% to 80% seen once; the top ten hold around 17%. The CDR3 sequence is 17 residues long. V trimming: 3 bases; J trimming: 4 bases; junction bases outside the gene matches: 8. CDR1 and CDR2 from the germline V gene are SEHNR and FQNEAQ (reference sequence). The chain carries TRBV7-9 and TRBJ2-3, with 12 bases that match TRBD2. The source of this sequence is a woman in her 70s in a cohort exposed to, infected with or recovered from COVID-19 (not recorded which). Sequencing used PBMCs or T cells enriched from blood (not recorded which). As DNA, the CDR3 is TGTGCCAGCAGCTTTAGCGGACTAGCGGGACCCTCAGATACGCAGTATTTT. The encoded protein is CASSFSGLAGPSDTQYF.